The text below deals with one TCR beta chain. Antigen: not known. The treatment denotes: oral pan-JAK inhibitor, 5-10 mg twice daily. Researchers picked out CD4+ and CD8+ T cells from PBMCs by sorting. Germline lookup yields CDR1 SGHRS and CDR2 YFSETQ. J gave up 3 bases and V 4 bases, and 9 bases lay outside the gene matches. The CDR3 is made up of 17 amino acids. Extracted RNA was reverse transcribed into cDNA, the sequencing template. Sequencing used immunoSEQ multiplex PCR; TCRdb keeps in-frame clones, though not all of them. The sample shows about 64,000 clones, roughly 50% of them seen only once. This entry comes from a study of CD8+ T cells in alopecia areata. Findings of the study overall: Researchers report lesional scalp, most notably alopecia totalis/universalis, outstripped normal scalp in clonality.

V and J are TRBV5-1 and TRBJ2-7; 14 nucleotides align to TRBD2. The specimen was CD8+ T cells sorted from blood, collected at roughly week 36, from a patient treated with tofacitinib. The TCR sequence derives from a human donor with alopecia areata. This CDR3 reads CASSTGLAGGSFYEQYF. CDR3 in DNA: TGCGCCAGCAGCACCGGACTAGCGGGAGGCTCGTTCTACGAGCAGTACTTC.